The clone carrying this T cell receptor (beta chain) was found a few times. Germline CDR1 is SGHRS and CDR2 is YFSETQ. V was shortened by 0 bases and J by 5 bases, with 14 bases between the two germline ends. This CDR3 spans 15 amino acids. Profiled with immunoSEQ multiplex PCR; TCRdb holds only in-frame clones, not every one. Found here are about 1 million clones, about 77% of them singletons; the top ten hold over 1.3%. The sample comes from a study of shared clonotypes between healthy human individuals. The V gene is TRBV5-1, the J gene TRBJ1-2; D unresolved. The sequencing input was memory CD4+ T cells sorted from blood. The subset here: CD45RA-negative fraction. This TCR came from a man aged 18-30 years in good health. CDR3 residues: CASSLAPGYGYGYTF. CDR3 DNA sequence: TGCGCCAGCAGCTTGGCCCCGGGGTACGGATATGGCTACACCTTC.